The present T cell receptor beta chain was sequenced within a study of control samples from healthy donors and cancer patients. The table came from immunoSEQ multiplex PCR; TCRdb's copy has only in-frame clones and leaves some out. The sample shows about 130,000 clones, 75% to 95% of them seen only once. The V gene's germline CDR1 is SGHNT and CDR2 YYREEE (reference sequence). There are 15 residues in the CDR3. The V end was cut by 5 bases, the J end by 5 bases, with 19 bases between. The sequence was collected from a man aged 18 to 29 in good health. This sequence joins TRBV5-4 and TRBJ1-1, with TRBD1 as a possible D gene (5 bases). Sample: blood. The CDR3 region is CASRPSRGKGTEAFF. The DNA of the CDR3 is TGTGCCAGCAGGCCGTCTCGGGGTAAGGGGACTGAAGCTTTCTTT.